A selection of T cell receptor beta chains follows, all from one sample in a study of T cells after yellow fever vaccination. TCRdb analysed the 5' RACE reads with MiXCR anew, one entry per CDR3 protein. The data hold approximately 180,000 distinct CDR3 sequences, with 6.2% observed a single time. This specimen was CD4+ T cells sorted from PBMCs, taken on the day of the first yellow fever vaccination. The source of these receptors is a man aged 18 to 30 who received the YFV17D yellow fever vaccine. Both conserved end residues are part of each CDR3. Fields, in order: J gene, V gene, clone size, D gene, CDR3 protein, CDR3 DNA. The D gene is left open where the match is weak. Not all rows give a size; the values are once, few, many and, for expanded clones, a class.

TRBJ1-5 TRBV4-3 - - CASSQDATGVQPQHF TGCGCCAGCAGCCAAGACGCGACAGGTGTTCAGCCCCAGCATTTT
TRBJ2-5 TRBV25-1 few - CASSDQGTGETQYF TGTGCCAGCAGTGACCAGGGCACTGGCGAGACCCAGTACTTC
TRBJ2-5 TRBV9 many - CASSPRTQETQYF TGTGCCAGCAGCCCCCGGACCCAAGAGACCCAGTACTTC
TRBJ2-3 TRBV25-1 few TRBD2 CASRAWTGGGDTQYF TGTGCCAGCAGAGCCTGGACGGGCGGGGGGGATACGCAGTATTTT
TRBJ2-2 TRBV29-1 few - CSSRRNTGELFF TGCAGCTCCCGGAGGAACACCGGGGAGCTGTTTTTT
TRBJ2-3 TRBV5-1 few TRBD2 CASSLAATSGGPDSTDTQYF TGCGCCAGCAGCTTGGCTGCGACTAGCGGGGGACCCGATAGCACAGATACGCAGTATTTT
TRBJ2-1 TRBV19 few TRBD1 CASSPDRAYGQFF TGTGCCAGTAGTCCGGACAGGGCCTACGGGCAGTTCTTC
TRBJ1-2 TRBV10-3 many TRBD1 CAITADRTYGGYTF TGTGCCATCACTGCGGACAGGACCTATGGTGGCTACACCTTC
TRBJ2-3 TRBV11-2 many TRBD1 CASSIDGTGIDIPDTQYF TGTGCCAGCAGTATAGATGGGACAGGGATAGACATACCAGATACGCAGTATTTT
TRBJ1-1 TRBV7-8 - - CASSLVPRLYTEAFF TGTGCCAGCAGCTTAGTTCCCAGGTTATACACTGAAGCTTTCTTT
TRBJ1-4 TRBV5-1 many - CASSPTGFHEKLFF TGCGCCAGCAGCCCGACAGGATTTCATGAAAAACTGTTTTTT
TRBJ1-5 TRBV5-6 many - CASSLVPTVSNQPQHF TGTGCCAGCAGCTTGGTTCCGACAGTTAGCAATCAGCCCCAGCATTTT
TRBJ2-1 TRBV2 few - CASWGGNEQFF TGTGCCAGCTGGGGTGGCAATGAGCAGTTCTTC
TRBJ2-5 TRBV12-3/TRBV12-4 many TRBD2 CVGGTRTRMTQYF TGTGTGGGCGGGACTAGGACAAGGATGACCCAGTACTTC
TRBJ2-3 TRBV5-1 many - CASSFIGRTDTQYF TGCGCCAGCAGCTTCATAGGGAGGACAGATACGCAGTATTTT
TRBJ1-5 TRBV28 - - CASSPHKSDQPQHF TGTGCCAGCAGCCCACATAAGTCAGATCAGCCCCAGCATTTT
TRBJ1-5 TRBV7-9 - - CASSFVVPGAPNQPQHF TGTGCCAGCAGCTTTGTCGTTCCGGGGGCCCCCAATCAGCCCCAGCATTTT
TRBJ1-1 TRBV5-1 many - CASQTWGRNTEAFF TGCGCCAGCCAAACTTGGGGGAGGAACACTGAAGCTTTCTTT
TRBJ2-3 TRBV7-2 many - CASSFSLGSTDTQYF TGTGCCAGCAGCTTTAGTCTGGGAAGCACAGATACGCAGTATTTT
TRBJ2-3 TRBV24-1 - TRBD1 CATSVGGSSTDTQYF TGTGCCACCAGTGTAGGGGGCTCGAGCACAGATACGCAGTATTTT
TRBJ1-4 TRBV5-1 - - CASSLEVGTGEKLFF TGCGCCAGCAGCTTGGAAGTTGGGACGGGTGAAAAACTGTTTTTT
TRBJ2-1 TRBV6-5 many - CASSSPPGAQNEQFF TGTGCCAGCAGTTCTCCGCCGGGGGCTCAAAATGAGCAGTTCTTC
TRBJ1-3 TRBV18 - - CASSPSRGSRGNTIYF TGTGCCAGCTCACCATCGCGGGGTAGCAGAGGAAACACCATATATTTT
TRBJ1-2 TRBV29-1 - TRBD1 CSVEKDRAQGYTF TGCAGCGTTGAAAAAGACAGGGCTCAGGGCTACACCTTC
TRBJ1-5 TRBV7-2 - - CASSSDGEGRPQHF TGTGCCAGCAGCTCTGACGGGGAGGGAAGGCCCCAGCATTTT
TRBJ2-2 TRBV24-1 - - CATAANTGELFF TGTGCCACCGCCGCGAACACCGGGGAGCTGTTTTTT
TRBJ1-1 TRBV7-9 many - CASRPKDRLGTEAFF TGTGCCAGCAGGCCTAAGGACAGACTTGGGACTGAAGCTTTCTTT
TRBJ2-3 TRBV7-2 many - CASSLGPTDTQYF TGTGCCAGCAGCTTGGGCCCGACAGATACGCAGTATTTT
TRBJ1-4 TRBV30 few TRBD1 CAWGDDRAGEKLFF TGTGCCTGGGGAGATGACAGGGCTGGAGAAAAACTGTTTTTT
TRBJ2-1 TRBV4-1 many - CASSQVGAPYNEQFF TGCGCCAGCAGCCAAGTTGGGGCCCCCTACAATGAGCAGTTCTTC
TRBJ2-1 TRBV12-3/TRBV12-4 - - CASSPRRDLSSYNEQFF TGTGCCAGCAGTCCACGGAGGGACCTCAGCTCCTACAATGAGCAGTTCTTC
TRBJ2-3 TRBV5-1 few TRBD2 CASSFAGGTSTDTQYF TGCGCCAGCAGCTTCGCGGGGGGTACTAGCACAGATACGCAGTATTTT
TRBJ2-2 TRBV6-1 many - CASSAGTSTGELFF TGTGCCAGCTCTGCAGGGACATCCACCGGGGAGCTGTTTTTT
TRBJ2-4 TRBV5-1 - - CASSTGTPKNIQYF TGCGCCAGCAGCACCGGGACACCCAAAAACATTCAGTACTTC
TRBJ1-6 TRBV6-5 many - CASSYSSYNSPLHF TGTGCCAGCAGTTACAGCTCCTATAATTCACCCCTCCACTTT